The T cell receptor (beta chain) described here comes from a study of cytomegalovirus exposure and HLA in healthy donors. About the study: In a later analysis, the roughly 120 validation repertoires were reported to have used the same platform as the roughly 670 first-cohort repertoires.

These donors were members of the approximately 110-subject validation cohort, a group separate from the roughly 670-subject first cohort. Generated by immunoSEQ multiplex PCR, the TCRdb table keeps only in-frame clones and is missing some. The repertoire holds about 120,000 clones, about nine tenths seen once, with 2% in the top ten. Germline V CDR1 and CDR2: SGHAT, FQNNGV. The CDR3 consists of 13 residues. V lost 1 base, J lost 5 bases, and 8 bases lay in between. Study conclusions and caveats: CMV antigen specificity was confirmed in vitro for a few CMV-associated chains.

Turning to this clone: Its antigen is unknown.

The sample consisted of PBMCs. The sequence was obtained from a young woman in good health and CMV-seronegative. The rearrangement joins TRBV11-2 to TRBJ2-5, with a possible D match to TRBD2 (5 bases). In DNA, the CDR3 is TGTGCCAGCAGCTTAGCTGGCGGGGAGACCCAGTACTTC. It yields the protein CASSLAGGETQYF.